Listed below are T cell receptor beta chains from one sample, sequenced in a study of shared clonotypes between healthy human individuals. Sequenced by immunoSEQ multiplex PCR; TCRdb stores in-frame clones only, minus some. Among 2 million to 3 million clones listed, approximately 93% were seen once. What was sequenced was naive CD4+ T cells from PBMCs. All receptors come from a young man in good health. Some clones in this sample may be carry-over from other donors' samples. Each CDR3 is given with its conserved first and last residue. D genes are given only for firm matches. Expanded clones are given a class, and other clones once, few, many or no size at all.

v_gene: TRBV5-1; abundance: -; j_gene: TRBJ2-3; d_gene: -; CDR3nt: TGCGCCAGCAGCTTGTTAACGGTTAGCACAGATACGCAGTATTTT; CDR3aa: CASSLLTVSTDTQYF
v_gene: TRBV5-1; abundance: -; j_gene: TRBJ2-7; d_gene: -; CDR3nt: TGCGCCAGCAGTCCTCAGGACGGGGCCGAGCAGTACTTC; CDR3aa: CASSPQDGAEQYF
v_gene: TRBV6-1; abundance: -; j_gene: TRBJ1-1; d_gene: TRBD1; CDR3nt: TGTGCCAGCAGTGAGGAACACAGGGGTAGCCCTGAAGCTTTCTTT; CDR3aa: CASSEEHRGSPEAFF
v_gene: TRBV30; abundance: -; j_gene: TRBJ1-2; d_gene: -; CDR3nt: TGTGCCTGGAGTGGCTTCCCGGGGGCTAGTAACTATGGCTACACCTTC; CDR3aa: CAWSGFPGASNYGYTF
v_gene: TRBV2; abundance: -; j_gene: TRBJ2-1; d_gene: TRBD2; CDR3nt: TGTGCCAGCAGCGCCGGACTAGCGTTTTACAATGAGCAGTTCTTC; CDR3aa: CASSAGLAFYNEQFF
v_gene: TRBV18; abundance: -; j_gene: TRBJ1-1; d_gene: -; CDR3nt: TGTGCCAGCTCCAAACGGGTAGTCGAAGGGGGCACTGAAGCTTTCTTT; CDR3aa: CASSKRVVEGGTEAFF
v_gene: TRBV10-3; abundance: few; j_gene: TRBJ2-2; d_gene: -; CDR3nt: TGTGCCACCCGACTTACGAACACCGGGGAGCTGTTTTTT; CDR3aa: CATRLTNTGELFF
v_gene: TRBV28; abundance: -; j_gene: TRBJ1-4; d_gene: -; CDR3nt: TGTGCCAGCAGTGGAATGATGAGATATAATGAAAAACTGTTTTTT; CDR3aa: CASSGMMRYNEKLFF
v_gene: TRBV18; abundance: -; j_gene: TRBJ2-1; d_gene: -; CDR3nt: TGTGCCAGCTCGCCGGGGCTTAACAATGAGCAGTTCTTC; CDR3aa: CASSPGLNNEQFF
v_gene: TRBV28; abundance: -; j_gene: TRBJ1-1; d_gene: TRBD1; CDR3nt: TGTGCCAGCAGTTTATCCGGACAGGGGCGGGAGAACACTGAAGCTTTCTTT; CDR3aa: CASSLSGQGRENTEAFF
v_gene: TRBV18; abundance: -; j_gene: TRBJ1-1; d_gene: -; CDR3nt: TGTGCCAGCTCACCACCGGCTTCAGGGCGTCGGACTGAAGCTTTCTTT; CDR3aa: CASSPPASGRRTEAFF
v_gene: TRBV4-1; abundance: -; j_gene: TRBJ1-2; d_gene: TRBD1; CDR3nt: TGCGCCAGCAGCCAAGAATCAGCAGGGGGGTACTATGGCTACACCTTC; CDR3aa: CASSQESAGGYYGYTF
v_gene: TRBV5-4; abundance: once; j_gene: TRBJ2-1; d_gene: -; CDR3nt: TGTGCCAGCAGCCATGCTAAGTCGGGGGGCCATGAGCAGTTCTTC; CDR3aa: CASSHAKSGGHEQFF
v_gene: TRBV10-3; abundance: -; j_gene: TRBJ2-7; d_gene: TRBD1; CDR3nt: TGTGCCATCAGCCAGAGACAGGGTACCTCCTACGAGCAGTACTTC; CDR3aa: CAISQRQGTSYEQYF
v_gene: TRBV13; abundance: -; j_gene: TRBJ2-7; d_gene: TRBD2; CDR3nt: TGTGCCAGCACCCGGACGGGACTAGCCCAGTCCTACGAGCAGTACTTC; CDR3aa: CASTRTGLAQSYEQYF
v_gene: TRBV28; abundance: -; j_gene: TRBJ2-5; d_gene: -; CDR3nt: TGTGCCAGCAGAGTTAAGGTTGGGGAGACCCAGTACTTC; CDR3aa: CASRVKVGETQYF
v_gene: TRBV18; abundance: -; j_gene: TRBJ2-2; d_gene: TRBD2; CDR3nt: TGTGCCAGCTCACCACGGCTAGCGGGAATGGGGGATCTCCCCGGGGAGCTGTTTTTT; CDR3aa: CASSPRLAGMGDLPGELFF
v_gene: TRBV6-1; abundance: -; j_gene: TRBJ2-1; d_gene: -; CDR3nt: TGTGCCAGCAGCGTAATACGGGCCAATGAGCAGTTCTTC; CDR3aa: CASSVIRANEQFF
v_gene: TRBV6-1; abundance: few; j_gene: TRBJ2-7; d_gene: TRBD1; CDR3nt: TGTGCCAGCAGTGACGCAGGGGGTCCCTACGAGCAGTACTTC; CDR3aa: CASSDAGGPYEQYF
v_gene: TRBV15; abundance: -; j_gene: TRBJ2-7; d_gene: TRBD2; CDR3nt: TGTGCCACCGCCAGCGGGGGGCGGGGGGCCCCCTACGAGCAGTACTTC; CDR3aa: CATASGGRGAPYEQYF
v_gene: TRBV5-4; abundance: -; j_gene: TRBJ1-1; d_gene: -; CDR3nt: TGTGCCAGCAGCTATCAAGTGAACACTGAAGCTTTCTTT; CDR3aa: CASSYQVNTEAFF
v_gene: TRBV7-6; abundance: -; j_gene: TRBJ2-2; d_gene: TRBD2; CDR3nt: TGTGCCACCCAGGACAGGGGACGACTAGCGGGAGGTCCCGGGGAGCTGTTTTTT; CDR3aa: CATQDRGRLAGGPGELFF
v_gene: TRBV28; abundance: -; j_gene: TRBJ1-2; d_gene: -; CDR3nt: TGTGCCAGCCTGAGGCGAGGGACTTTCTATGGCTACACCTTC; CDR3aa: CASLRRGTFYGYTF
v_gene: TRBV19; abundance: -; j_gene: TRBJ1-4; d_gene: -; CDR3nt: TGTGCCAGTAGTCCCCGAAGCCCGGTGGATGAAAAACTGTTTTTT; CDR3aa: CASSPRSPVDEKLFF
v_gene: TRBV6-1; abundance: -; j_gene: TRBJ2-1; d_gene: -; CDR3nt: TGTGCCAGCAGTGAAGGGCGACGGGGGGCCTGGGATGAGCAGTTCTTC; CDR3aa: CASSEGRRGAWDEQFF
v_gene: TRBV18; abundance: -; j_gene: TRBJ1-3; d_gene: -; CDR3nt: TGTGCCAGCTCACCACCCCGGGGCTCTGGAAACACCATATATTTT; CDR3aa: CASSPPRGSGNTIYF
v_gene: TRBV10-3; abundance: -; j_gene: TRBJ2-1; d_gene: -; CDR3nt: TGTGCCATCAGTGACAGGGGAGTGCTCTTCGGGAATGAGCAGTTCTTC; CDR3aa: CAISDRGVLFGNEQFF
v_gene: TRBV28; abundance: -; j_gene: TRBJ2-1; d_gene: -; CDR3nt: TGTGCCAGCAAACAAACAGTTGAGGATGAGCAGTTCTTC; CDR3aa: CASKQTVEDEQFF
v_gene: TRBV30; abundance: -; j_gene: TRBJ2-1; d_gene: TRBD2; CDR3nt: TGTGCCTGGACGCGGGGTAGCGGGATAGACTACAATGAGCAGTTCTTC; CDR3aa: CAWTRGSGIDYNEQFF
v_gene: TRBV5-4; abundance: -; j_gene: TRBJ2-6; d_gene: -; CDR3nt: TGTGCCAGCAGCCCCCGAGGAGCAGCGAACTCTGGGGCCAACGTCCTGACTTTC; CDR3aa: CASSPRGAANSGANVLTF
v_gene: TRBV2; abundance: -; j_gene: TRBJ1-2; d_gene: -; CDR3nt: TGTGCCAGCAGTGAGAGCAGCTATGGCTACACCTTC; CDR3aa: CASSESSYGYTF
v_gene: TRBV4-1; abundance: -; j_gene: TRBJ2-7; d_gene: -; CDR3nt: TGCGCCAGCAGCCAAGTGGGTAGCTACGAGCAGTACTTC; CDR3aa: CASSQVGSYEQYF
v_gene: TRBV11-3; abundance: -; j_gene: TRBJ2-7; d_gene: -; CDR3nt: TGTGCCAGCAGCTCACCCCGCCAGGGGGGCCACTACGAGCAGTACTTC; CDR3aa: CASSSPRQGGHYEQYF
v_gene: TRBV7-2; abundance: -; j_gene: TRBJ2-3; d_gene: -; CDR3nt: TGTGCCAGCAGCTTAAGATCTCCATCCGATACGCAGTATTTT; CDR3aa: CASSLRSPSDTQYF
v_gene: TRBV19; abundance: few; j_gene: TRBJ1-4; d_gene: -; CDR3nt: TGTGCCAGTAGTATAACCGGTGCTGGGGAAAAACTGTTTTTT; CDR3aa: CASSITGAGEKLFF
v_gene: TRBV19; abundance: -; j_gene: TRBJ1-5; d_gene: -; CDR3nt: TGTGCCAGTAGTATCCGAACAGAGAGCAATCAGCCCCAGCATTTT; CDR3aa: CASSIRTESNQPQHF
v_gene: TRBV28; abundance: -; j_gene: TRBJ2-4; d_gene: -; CDR3nt: TGTGCCAGCAGTTCACAATCTGCTCCCCTAGCCAAAAACATTCAGTACTTC; CDR3aa: CASSSQSAPLAKNIQYF
v_gene: TRBV20-1; abundance: -; j_gene: TRBJ2-3; d_gene: -; CDR3nt: TGCAGTGCTATGCTCACAGATACGCAGTATTTT; CDR3aa: CSAMLTDTQYF
v_gene: TRBV5-4; abundance: -; j_gene: TRBJ2-5; d_gene: -; CDR3nt: TGTGCCAGCAGCTTGGCCGGGGGACAGCAAGAGACCCAGTACTTC; CDR3aa: CASSLAGGQQETQYF
v_gene: TRBV15; abundance: -; j_gene: TRBJ1-3; d_gene: -; CDR3nt: TGTGCCACCAGCAGAGCTAACTCTGGAAACACCATATATTTT; CDR3aa: CATSRANSGNTIYF
v_gene: TRBV10-3; abundance: -; j_gene: TRBJ2-1; d_gene: TRBD2; CDR3nt: TGTGCCATCAGTAAGACTAGCGGAGGGAGCTCCTACAATGAGCAGTTCTTC; CDR3aa: CAISKTSGGSSYNEQFF
v_gene: TRBV28; abundance: -; j_gene: TRBJ1-1; d_gene: -; CDR3nt: TGTGCCAGCAGAGCCGGGACATCCATGAACACTGAAGCTTTCTTT; CDR3aa: CASRAGTSMNTEAFF
v_gene: TRBV29-1; abundance: few; j_gene: TRBJ1-1; d_gene: TRBD1; CDR3nt: TGCAGCGTTGACGGAGGGGACAGGGCGGCTTTCTTT; CDR3aa: CSVDGGDRAAFF
v_gene: TRBV4-2; abundance: -; j_gene: TRBJ1-2; d_gene: TRBD1; CDR3nt: TGTGCCAGCAGCCAAGTTACACAGGGGTTAGGAGGCTACACCTTC; CDR3aa: CASSQVTQGLGGYTF
v_gene: TRBV10-3; abundance: -; j_gene: TRBJ1-2; d_gene: -; CDR3nt: TGTGCCATCAGTGAGTTACAGCGGGGTGGCTACACCTTC; CDR3aa: CAISELQRGGYTF
v_gene: TRBV27; abundance: once; j_gene: TRBJ2-3; d_gene: -; CDR3nt: TGTGCCAGCAGTTTATTCAAACAGGGAACAGATACGCAGTATTTT; CDR3aa: CASSLFKQGTDTQYF
v_gene: TRBV5-4; abundance: -; j_gene: TRBJ1-3; d_gene: TRBD1; CDR3nt: TGTGCCAGCAGCGGGGACAGGGCTGGAAACACCATATATTTT; CDR3aa: CASSGDRAGNTIYF
v_gene: TRBV9; abundance: -; j_gene: TRBJ2-3; d_gene: -; CDR3nt: TGTGCCAGCAGCGTTACGGGAAGCACAGATACGCAGTATTTT; CDR3aa: CASSVTGSTDTQYF